These 3 T cell receptor beta chains share one sample of origin, sequenced in a study of persistence of HIV-infected CD4 T cells. The antigens of these receptors remain unknown. Stimulation used 10 ug/mL lysate from CMV-infected fibroblasts. Sorted nonresponding memory CD4+ T cells were CD40L-negative, CD69-negative, CD45RO-high. The libraries were made with immunoSEQ version 4 in survey mode. Assay: immunoSEQ multiplex PCR; the TCRdb copy retains only in-frame clones and omits some. The profile covers 25,000 to 35,000 clones, with approximately 85% appearing a single time and roughly 0.9% taken by the ten largest. Sample: CD4+ T cells sorted from PBMCs after approximately 20-hour stimulation, taken from a patient who received antiretroviral therapy. All receptors derive from an adult man with HIV who was CMV-seropositive.

A single count supports this clone. The V call is TRBV6-5, the J call TRBJ1-2; TRBD1 matches 12 bases. The J segment lost 6 bases and the V segment lost 6 bases, leaving 2 bases of the junction unmatched. This CDR3 spans 13 amino acids. Germline CDR1 reads MNHEY; CDR2 reads SVGAGI. CDR3 DNA: TGTGCCAGCAGGGGGACAGGGGGCCATGGCTACACCTTC. Translating gives CASRGTGGHGYTF.

This chain links TRBV27 with TRBJ1-1; D gene uncertain. The CDR3 sequence is 13 residues long. The V end lost 3 bases, the J end lost 1 base, and 6 bases lay between the germline ends. CDR1 and CDR2 from the germline V gene are MNHEY and SMNVEV (reference sequence). Here the CDR3 reads CASSFRENTEAFF. The CDR3 DNA sequence: TGTGCCAGCAGTTTTAGGGAGAACACTGAAGCTTTCTTT.

The CDR3 DNA sequence: TGTGCCAGCAGTTTTCCTGACAGCATGAACACTGAAGCTTTCTTT. Amino acid sequence: CASSFPDSMNTEAFF. This chain uses TRBV6-2 or TRBV6-3 with TRBJ1-1, with D perhaps matching TRBD1 (5 bases). Germline CDR1 reads MNHEY; CDR2 reads SVGEGT. Trimming cost V 4 bases and J 0 bases, with 12 bases left between them. The CDR3 covers 15 residues.